Below, one TCR beta chain is given with its context. This sample is drawn from a study of blood T cell repertoires in COVID-19. Sequenced by immunoSEQ multiplex PCR; TCRdb stores in-frame clones only, minus some. The sample lists 250,000 to 300,000 clones; 85% to 90% were seen once. Germline V gene lookup returns CDR1 LNHDA and CDR2 SQIVND (reference sequence). The germline V and J ends were trimmed by 11 bases and 4 bases, with 20 bases remaining between them. The CDR3 has 15 residues. Sample: peripheral blood. This chain joins TRBV19 and TRBJ2-2; D uncertain. The receptor comes from a woman aged 30 to 39 with COVID-19, enrolled during active disease. CDR3: CAASQIYVSTGELFF. CDR3 in DNA: TGTGCCGCCTCACAGATTTATGTATCCACCGGGGAGCTGTTTTTT.